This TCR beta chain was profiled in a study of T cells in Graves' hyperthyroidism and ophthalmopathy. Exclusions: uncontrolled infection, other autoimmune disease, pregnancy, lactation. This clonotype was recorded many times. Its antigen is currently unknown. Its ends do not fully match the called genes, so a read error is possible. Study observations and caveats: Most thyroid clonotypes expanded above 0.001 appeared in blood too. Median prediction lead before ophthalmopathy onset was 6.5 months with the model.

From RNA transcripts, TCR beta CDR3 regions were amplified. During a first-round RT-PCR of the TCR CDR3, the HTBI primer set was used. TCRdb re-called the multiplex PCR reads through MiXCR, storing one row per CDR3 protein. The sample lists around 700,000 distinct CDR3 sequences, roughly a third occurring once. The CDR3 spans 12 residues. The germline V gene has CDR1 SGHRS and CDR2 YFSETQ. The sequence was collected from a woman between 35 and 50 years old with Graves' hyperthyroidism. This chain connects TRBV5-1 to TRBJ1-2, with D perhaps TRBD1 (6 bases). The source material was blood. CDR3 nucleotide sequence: TGTGCCAGCAGCTCACAGGGTGATGGCTACACCTTC. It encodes CASSSQGDGYTF.